This TCR beta chain was found in a study of control samples from healthy donors and cancer patients. The CDR3 length is 15 residues. Germline V lookup: CDR1 SGDLS, CDR2 YYNGEE. The V end was cut by 5 bases, the J end by 0 bases, with 14 bases between. The assay was immunoSEQ multiplex PCR, and TCRdb's table has in-frame clones only and misses some. The sample includes some 100,000 clones, 85% to 90% of them seen just once. The sequencing sample was made of blood. This receptor was identified in a woman in her fifties or sixties in good health. The rearrangement uses TRBV9 and TRBJ1-1; D gene ambiguous. CDR3 protein: CASRPRSGLNTEAFF. CDR3 nucleotides: TGTGCCAGCAGGCCTCGGTCAGGCTTGAACACTGAAGCTTTCTTT.